This is a list of T cell receptor beta chains from one sample in a study of cytomegalovirus exposure and HLA in healthy donors. The assay was immunoSEQ multiplex PCR, and TCRdb's table has in-frame clones only and misses some. The data contain about 120,000 clones, 79% of them singletons. The sample comprised PBMCs. Every receptor here comes from a woman aged 18-30 years in good health and CMV-seropositive. The CDR3 runs from the conserved cysteine through the conserved F or W. The D gene is left open where the match is weak. Only part of the rows carry a size: once, few, many, or a class if the clone is expanded.

J,V,D,size,length,DNA,CDR3
TRBJ2-1,TRBV14,TRBD1,NA,17,TGTGCCAGCAGCCAAGTATTAAGGGGCCAGGGGGCTGATGAGCAGTTCTTC,CASSQVLRGQGADEQFF
TRBJ1-1,TRBV9,TRBD1,NA,13,TGTGCCAGCAGCATGGGACAGGGGTTTGAAGCTTTCTTT,CASSMGQGFEAFF
TRBJ1-1,TRBV28,NA,once,13,TGTGCCAGCACTAACAGATTGAACACTGAAGCTTTCTTT,CASTNRLNTEAFF
TRBJ2-7,TRBV4-2,TRBD2,NA,15,TGTGCCAGCAGCCAAGACGGGACTAGGTTCTACGAGCAGTACTTC,CASSQDGTRFYEQYF
TRBJ2-7,TRBV6-5,NA,NA,14,TGTGCCGGCAGTTACTCGAGGGCCTCCTACGAGCAGTACTTC,CAGSYSRASYEQYF
TRBJ2-3,TRBV5-1,TRBD2,NA,16,TGCGCCAGCAGACCCCCGGGACTACAAGGCACAGATACGCAGTATTTT,CASRPPGLQGTDTQYF
TRBJ1-4,TRBV30,NA,NA,14,TGTGCCTGGAGTACAGGGACAACTAATGAAAAACTGTTTTTT,CAWSTGTTNEKLFF
TRBJ1-2,TRBV28,NA,NA,14,TGTGCCAGCAGAACCACCTCCGGGGTCACTAACTACACCTTC,CASRTTSGVTNYTF
TRBJ2-2,TRBV7-3,TRBD1,NA,14,TGTGCCAGCAGGGGACAGGGAAACACCGGGGAGCTGTTTTTT,CASRGQGNTGELFF
TRBJ1-5,TRBV6-5,NA,few,14,TGTGCCAGCAGGGGGGAGGGCTTCGGTCAGCCCCAGCATTTT,CASRGEGFGQPQHF
TRBJ2-3,TRBV2,NA,few,14,TGTGCCAGCACCCCGAGCTCCTACGCAGATACGCAGTATTTT,CASTPSSYADTQYF
TRBJ2-7,TRBV10-3,TRBD2,NA,17,TGTGCCATCAGCCGGGGACTAACTAGCGGGGGGGGCTACGAGCAGTACTTC,CAISRGLTSGGGYEQYF
TRBJ2-1,TRBV9,NA,NA,16,TGTGCCAGCAGCGTATGGGCCGTACCTATCTACAATGAGCAGTTCTTC,CASSVWAVPIYNEQFF
TRBJ1-2,TRBV5-1,NA,NA,12,TGCGCCAGCAGCCGTACGACACAGAGCTACACCTTC,CASSRTTQSYTF
TRBJ2-3,TRBV28,NA,NA,15,TGTGCCAGCAGTTCCTGGAGCGGGAGCACAGATACGCAGTATTTT,CASSSWSGSTDTQYF
TRBJ1-2,TRBV6-1,TRBD1,few,17,TGTGCCAGCAGTGAAGTCACAGGGGGAAAGGGCAACTATGGCTACACCTTC,CASSEVTGGKGNYGYTF
TRBJ1-3,TRBV19,TRBD1,NA,14,TGTGCCAGTATACAGGGGAATGGGGGAAACACCATATATTTT,CASIQGNGGNTIYF
TRBJ1-5,TRBV19,NA,NA,16,TGTGCCAGTAGTAAAGTAGGACATCTCAGGAATCAGCCCCAGCATTTT,CASSKVGHLRNQPQHF
TRBJ2-3,TRBV7-9,NA,NA,13,TGTGCCAGCAGCTTTACTGGTGATAATACGCAGTATTTT,CASSFTGDNTQYF
TRBJ2-2,TRBV2,NA,NA,12,TGTGCCAGGGGGCAGGACACCGGGGAGCTGTTTTTT,CARGQDTGELFF
TRBJ2-5,TRBV12-5,TRBD2,NA,14,TGTGCTAGTGGTTTGGGACTAGCGGGAGAGACCCAGTACTTC,CASGLGLAGETQYF
TRBJ1-4,TRBV7-9,NA,NA,13,TGTGCCAGCAGCTTAGAAGGGGGTGAAAAACTGTTTTTT,CASSLEGGEKLFF
TRBJ2-7,TRBV6-5,TRBD1,NA,12,TGTGCCAGCAAGGGACAGAACTACGAGCAGTACTTC,CASKGQNYEQYF
TRBJ2-7,TRBV18,TRBD2,once,15,TGTGCCAGCTCACCTCCGGGACTAGCGGGAGTCGAGCAGTACTTC,CASSPPGLAGVEQYF
TRBJ2-7,TRBV7-8,TRBD2,NA,15,TGTGCCAGCAGCTTATCGGCTAGCGGCACCTACGAGCAGTACTTC,CASSLSASGTYEQYF
TRBJ1-1,TRBV9,NA,NA,16,TGTGCCAGCAGCGTAGGCGATATAACTATGAACACTGAAGCTTTCTTT,CASSVGDITMNTEAFF
TRBJ2-7,TRBV15,NA,NA,18,TGTGCCACCAGCAGAGATCCCCGGGAGGGGGCAGGTTTCTACGAGCAGTACTTC,CATSRDPREGAGFYEQYF
TRBJ1-2,TRBV28,TRBD1,once,12,TGTGCCAGCAGTATACCGGGACAGGGCTACACCTTC,CASSIPGQGYTF
TRBJ2-6,TRBV19,TRBD2,NA,16,TGTGCCAGTAGTGGGGGGGACGGAGCTGGGGCCAACGTCCTGACTTTC,CASSGGDGAGANVLTF
TRBJ1-3,TRBV6-1,NA,few,14,TGTGCCAGCAGTGACTCCGGGACTGGAAACACCATATATTTT,CASSDSGTGNTIYF